Below, 19 T cell receptor beta chains from the same sample are listed, as sequenced in a study of blood T cell repertoires in COVID-19. This table comes from immunoSEQ multiplex PCR, and its TCRdb copy is limited to in-frame clones, with some not included. The sample has approximately 35,000 clones, around 80% seen once. The specimen sequenced was peripheral blood. The receptors were sampled from a human donor in a cohort sampled during active COVID-19.

This sequence joins TRBV5-6 and TRBJ1-5, with TRBD1 matching over 7 bases. Per germline, CDR1 SGHDT and CDR2 YYEEEE. This CDR3 spans 15 amino acids. V lost 4 bases, J lost 3 bases, and 7 bases stayed unmatched. The CDR3 DNA reads as TGTGCCAGCAGCCTTTTGGGACAGAACAATCAGCCCCAGCATTTT. This translates into CASSLLGQNNQPQHF.

The genes are TRBV28 and TRBJ1-2; D call uncertain. The CDR3 spans 14 residues. V gave up 5 bases and J gave up 5 bases, with 15 bases separating them. In germline, CDR1 is MDHEN, CDR2 SYDVKM. CDR3 protein: CASSPVATWYGYTF. CDR3 nucleotides: TGTGCCAGCAGTCCCGTAGCCACGTGGTATGGCTACACCTTC.

J is TRBJ1-5 and V is TRBV19; the D is unclear. In germline, CDR1 is LNHDA, CDR2 SQIVND (reference sequence). The CDR3 loop spans 14 amino acids. Trimming shortened V by 2 bases and J by 0 bases, and 5 bases separated the two germline ends. The CDR3 region has the DNA TGTGCCAGTAGTATAATGAGTAGCAATCAGCCCCAGCATTTT. This codes for CASSIMSSNQPQHF.

In its sample, this clone was seen a few times. This chain joins TRBV5-1 and TRBJ1-1; D gene uncertain. CDR1 and CDR2 (germline): SGHRS, YFSETQ. The CDR3 has 15 residues. The V gene lost 3 bases and the J gene lost 1 base, with 13 bases spanning the gap. Written as DNA, the CDR3 is TGCGCCAGCAGCTCGACTCCGGGAACGAACACTGAAGCTTTCTTT. This sequence encodes CASSSTPGTNTEAFF.

DNA of the CDR3: TGTGCCAGCAGCTTAGTAGGGAGGACTCGAGAGACCCAGTACTTC. Its protein product is CASSLVGRTRETQYF. V gene TRBV7-8 combines with J gene TRBJ2-5; D may be TRBD2 (6 bases). CDR1 SGHVS and CDR2 FQNEAQ come from the germline V gene. The CDR3 runs to 15 residues. V lost 1 base, J lost 4 bases, and 13 bases lay in between.

The rearrangement links TRBV6-5 to TRBJ2-1, with 12 bases identical to TRBD2. V gave up 7 bases and J gave up 7 bases; unmatched junction bases: 2. Per the germline V gene, CDR1 is MNHEY and CDR2 is SVGAGI. This CDR3 is built from 13 residues. In DNA, the CDR3 is TGTGCCAGCATCGGACTAGCGGGGAATGAGCAGTTCTTC. Protein: CASIGLAGNEQFF.

V gene TRBV7-2 combines with J gene TRBJ1-5; 11 bases fit TRBD1. V was clipped by 5 bases and J by 6 bases; unmatched bases: 9. The germline CDR1 and CDR2 sequences are SGHTA and FQGNSA. This CDR3 is 16 amino acids long. This chain's CDR3 is CASSATGTGGGQPQHF. The CDR3 nucleotides read TGTGCCAGCAGCGCTACCGGGACAGGGGGAGGTCAGCCCCAGCATTTT.

The V and J genes are TRBV7-9 and TRBJ2-1; 7 bases match TRBD2. The CDR3 spans 14 residues. The V and J ends lost 2 bases and 7 bases, in that order; junction bases with no gene match: 5. Per the germline V gene, CDR1 is SEHNR and CDR2 is FQNEAQ (reference sequence). CDR3 coding DNA: TGTGCCAGCAGCTTAAGTGGGGGAGGGAATGAGCAGTTCTTC. It codes for CASSLSGGGNEQFF.

The chain is built from TRBV28 and TRBJ2-1; 9 bases are a match to TRBD2. The CDR3 contains 16 residues. In germline, CDR1 is MDHEN, CDR2 SYDVKM. The V segment lost 5 bases and the J segment 2 bases; nucleotides outside the gene matches: 7. The CDR3 is CASSPVAGDTYNEQFF. The CDR3 coding sequence is TGTGCCAGCAGTCCAGTAGCGGGGGACACCTACAATGAGCAGTTCTTC.

This clone was found once. The genes are TRBV4-1 and TRBJ2-7, with a weak D call TRBD2 (5 bases). Germline V gives CDR1 MGHRA, CDR2 YSYEKL. Deletions cut 1 base from V and 0 bases from J, with 10 bases between. The CDR3 extends over 15 amino acids. CDR3 amino acids: CASSQVERTSYEQYF. The CDR3 DNA follows: TGCGCCAGCAGCCAAGTTGAGCGGACCTCCTACGAGCAGTACTTC.

This clone was picked up a small number of times. The rearrangement links TRBV7-6 to TRBJ2-2; the match to TRBD2 covers 7 bases. In germline, CDR1 is SGHVS, CDR2 FNYEAQ. The CDR3 spans 14 residues. The V gene end was trimmed by 0 bases and the J gene end by 5 bases; junction bases not matched to a gene: 0. Here the CDR3 reads CASSLAGGTGELFF. For the CDR3, the DNA is TGTGCCAGCAGCTTAGCGGGGGGGACCGGGGAGCTGTTTTTT.

This chain joins TRBV11-2 and TRBJ1-1, with D possibly being TRBD1 (6 bases). The CDR3 has 12 amino acids. Germline lookup yields CDR1 SGHAT and CDR2 FQNNGV. The V end was cut by 4 bases, the J end by 8 bases, with 11 bases between. The CDR3: CASSSQGFEAFF. CDR3 DNA sequence: TGTGCCAGCAGCTCCCAGGGGTTCGAAGCTTTCTTT.

V usage is TRBV11-2 and J usage is TRBJ1-2; tentatively, D is TRBD1 (5 bases). Trimming shortened V by 1 base and J by 6 bases, and 15 bases separated the two germline ends. In germline, CDR1 is SGHAT, CDR2 FQNNGV. The CDR3 has 15 residues. CDR3 sequence: CASSLVPGVGNGYTF. As DNA, the CDR3 is TGTGCCAGCAGCTTAGTTCCGGGGGTTGGAAATGGCTACACCTTC.

The CDR3 protein is CASSPGTGGSEQYF. CDR3 sequence (DNA): TGTGCCAGCAGCCCCGGGACAGGGGGCAGTGAGCAGTACTTC. The chain carries TRBV7-3 and TRBJ2-7; TRBD1 aligns across 12 bases. The CDR3 is 14 residues long. The germline gives CDR1 SGHTA, CDR2 FQGTGA. V was clipped by 5 bases and J by 7 bases; unmatched bases: 6.

The chain combines TRBV6-5 with TRBJ1-3; 7 bases map to TRBD1. V lost 7 bases to trimming and J lost 3 bases; unmatched junction nucleotides: 9. Per the germline V gene, CDR1 is MNHEY and CDR2 is SVGAGI. This CDR3 is 15 amino acids long. This CDR3 reads CASNTGVLFGNTIYF. In DNA, the CDR3 is TGTGCCAGCAATACAGGGGTCCTCTTTGGAAACACCATATATTTT.

V usage is TRBV3-1 (or the pseudogene TRBV3-2) and J usage is TRBJ2-6; 9 bases are a match to TRBD1. CDR1 is LGHDT and CDR2 is YNNKEL in the germline V gene (reference sequence). The CDR3 runs 18 residues. V shed 1 base, J shed 0 bases, and the junction held 4 bases outside the gene matches. This CDR3 reads CASSQVGQGFSGANVLTF. The CDR3 DNA reads as TGTGCCAGCAGCCAAGTAGGACAGGGGTTCTCTGGGGCCAACGTCCTGACTTTC.

The sample holds one count of this clone. The V and J genes are TRBV6-2 or TRBV6-3 and TRBJ1-4; D is perhaps TRBD1 (5 bases). The CDR3 consists of 15 residues. Germline V gene sequence: CDR1 MNHEY, CDR2 SVGEGT. With 5 bases removed from V and 3 bases from J, the gap between germline ends came to 13 bases. CDR3 nucleotides: TGTGCCAGCAGTAACGGACACGGGTCTAATGAAAAACTGTTTTTT. Translated, it gives CASSNGHGSNEKLFF.

This rearrangement joins TRBV28 to TRBJ2-5, with 9 bases fitting TRBD1. The CDR3 contains 16 residues. Unmatched junction bases numbered 10, after V lost 7 bases and J lost 1 base. Germline loops: CDR1 MDHEN, CDR2 SYDVKM. This chain's CDR3 is CASKNRDRVPQETQYF. In DNA form, the CDR3 reads TGTGCCAGCAAAAACCGGGACAGGGTCCCCCAAGAGACCCAGTACTTC.

The CDR3 nucleotides read TGTGCCAGCAGTTTACAGGGTAACGACGAGCAGTACTTC. Translation: CASSLQGNDEQYF. The chain is built from TRBV28 and TRBJ2-7, with TRBD1 as a possible D gene (5 bases). This CDR3 contains 13 residues. The V gene lost 2 bases and the J gene lost 5 bases, with 10 bases spanning the gap. Per the germline V gene, CDR1 is MDHEN and CDR2 is SYDVKM.